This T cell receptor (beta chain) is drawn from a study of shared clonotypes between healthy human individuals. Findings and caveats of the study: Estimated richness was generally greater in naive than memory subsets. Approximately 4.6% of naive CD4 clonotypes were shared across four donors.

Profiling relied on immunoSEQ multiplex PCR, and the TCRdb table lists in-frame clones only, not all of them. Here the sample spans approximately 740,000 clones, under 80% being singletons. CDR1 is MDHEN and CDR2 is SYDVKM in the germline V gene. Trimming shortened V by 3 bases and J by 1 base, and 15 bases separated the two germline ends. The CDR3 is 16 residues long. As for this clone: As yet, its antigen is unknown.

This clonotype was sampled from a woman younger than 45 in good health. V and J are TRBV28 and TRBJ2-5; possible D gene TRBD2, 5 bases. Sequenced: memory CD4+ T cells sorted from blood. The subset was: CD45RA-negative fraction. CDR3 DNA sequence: TGTGCCAGCAGTTTGGGTCTGTCAAGCGGCCAAGAGACCCAGTACTTC. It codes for CASSLGLSSGQETQYF.